This T cell receptor beta chain derives from a study of Graves' ophthalmopathy and Graves' hyperthyroidism. Turning to the study itself: Investigators collected peripheral blood at initial diagnosis, before any treatment was given.

Study-wide results and limits: With approximately 88% sensitivity and approximately 80% specificity, a 13-signature model separated ophthalmopathy from stable hyperthyroidism.

This CDR3 spans 15 amino acids. Looked up from germline, CDR1 is MDHEN and CDR2 is SYDVKM. The germline V and J ends were trimmed by 7 bases and 7 bases, with 17 bases remaining between them. With respect to this clonotype: Its specificity is not known.

Scientists amplified the TCR beta CDR3 regions from RNA transcripts. HTBI-primed first-round RT-PCR preceded second-round multiplex PCR. A single record per CDR3 protein comes from TCRdb applying MiXCR to the multiplex PCR reads. The sample shows approximately 150,000 distinct CDR3 sequences, approximately 40% of them seen only once. The sequence was obtained from a man aged 25-45 years with Graves' ophthalmopathy. Specimen: peripheral blood. The rearrangement joins TRBV28 to TRBJ1-6; perhaps TRBD1 as D (6 bases). The CDR3 DNA reads TGTGCCAGCACCATACCGGGACACGCAAATTCACCCCTCCACTTT. It encodes CASTIPGHANSPLHF. The variable domain in full, with the rest retrieved from reference TRBV28 and TRBJ1-6, is DVKVTQSSRYLVKRTGEKVFLECVQDMDHENMFWYRQDPGLGLRLIYFSYDVKMKEKGDIPEGYSVSREKKERFSLILESASTNQTSMYLCASTIPGHANSPLHFGNGTRLTVT.